This TCR beta chain was recorded in a study of T cells after posttransplantation cyclophosphamide. The method was immunoSEQ multiplex PCR; TCRdb's version includes in-frame clones alone and lacks a portion of them. Of 15,000 to 20,000 clones listed, around 68% were seen once; the top ten hold 27%. The ends were cut back, 2 bases at V and 5 bases at J, with 12 bases in the middle. CDR1 and CDR2 from the germline V gene are SNHLY and FYNNEI. This CDR3 contains 14 residues. Cyclophosphamide on days +3 and +4 followed busulfan-fludarabine conditioning and a marrow graft. This material consisted of PBMCs, taken after an allogeneic stem cell transplant with post-transplant cyclophosphamide. The chain is built from TRBV2 and TRBJ1-2; possible D gene TRBD1, 5 bases. The receptor's source is a young adult male patient who received an allogeneic stem cell transplant from a related donor, was CMV-positive, and had acute GVHD only. The graft donor may account for some of the T cells. CDR3 DNA: TGTGCCAGCAGTGAACGCGGGGCAGCTTATGGCTACACCTTC. Translation gives CASSERGAAYGYTF.